This TCR beta chain emerged from a study of T cell changes during pregnancy in multiple sclerosis. TCRdb keeps only in-frame clones here, not all; method: immunoSEQ multiplex PCR. The table records roughly 100,000 clones, 92% of them present only once. The trim removed 6 bases at V and 9 bases at J, leaving 7 bases unmatched. This CDR3 contains 14 residues. CDR1 and CDR2 (germline): MDHEN, SYDVKM. In this sample, this clone turned up once. The chain links TRBV28 to TRBJ2-7; TRBD2 aligns across 14 bases. The TCR comes from a female donor with multiple sclerosis, enrolled in a pregnancy study. The starting material was peripheral blood, obtained after pregnancy. Written as DNA, the CDR3 is TGTGCCAGCAGAAAGGGACTAGCGGGAGAGGTGCAGTACTTC. It translates to CASRKGLAGEVQYF.